Listed here are 30 T cell receptor beta chains from one sample, sequenced in a study. MiXCR, applied by TCRdb to the RT-PCR reads, yields one record per CDR3 protein. The sample holds about 680,000 distinct CDR3 sequences, around 14% seen once. The sample taken for sequencing was memory CD4+ T cells from blood. These receptor sequences come from a female donor in good health, serving as a healthy control.

This clonotype came up a few times. The chain has TRBV5-1 and TRBJ1-1; D is uncertain. V was cut by 4 bases and J by 1 base, with 14 bases left in between. Germline CDR1 SGHRS, CDR2 YFSETQ. CDR3 length equals 15 residues. For the CDR3, the DNA is TGCGCCAGCAGCGATCCCGGGAAAGCGAACACTGAAGCTTTCTTT. Translated, it gives CASSDPGKANTEAFF.

This clonotype was counted many times. V usage is TRBV7-2 and J usage is TRBJ1-1; TRBD1 matches at 9 bases. Per the germline V gene, CDR1 is SGHTA and CDR2 is FQGNSA. J gave up 2 bases and V 6 bases, and 13 bases lay outside the gene matches. The CDR3 length is 17 residues. The CDR3 sequence is CASSLRTGAEQNTEAFF. DNA for the CDR3: TGTGCCAGCAGTTTAAGGACAGGGGCGGAACAAAACACTGAAGCTTTCTTT.

This clonotype was counted only a few times. This chain connects TRBV7-6 to TRBJ2-7; D remains unclear. CDR1 is SGHVS and CDR2 is FNYEAQ in the germline V gene. The V and J ends lost 0 bases and 7 bases respectively, with 10 bases between them. The CDR3 runs to 13 residues. The CDR3 DNA is TGTGCCAGCAGCTTAGCGACGGTTTCAGAGCAGTACTTC. This gives the protein CASSLATVSEQYF.

This clonotype has just a few counts. The chain has TRBV20-1 and TRBJ1-5; a possible D gene is TRBD1 (6 bases). Trimming removed 5 bases from V and 3 bases from J, with 14 bases in between. The germline V gene has CDR1 DFQATT and CDR2 SNEGSKA (reference sequence). The CDR3 covers 14 residues. The CDR3 bases are TGCAGTGCTGGGATGGCAGGGGACAATCAGCCCCAGCATTTT. This translates into CSAGMAGDNQPQHF.

V is TRBV7-2 and J is TRBJ2-5; 7 bases align to TRBD2. V trimming: 1 base; J trimming: 4 bases; junction bases outside the gene matches: 9. Germline CDR1 SGHTA, CDR2 FQGNSA. The CDR3 spans 16 residues. CDR3 sequence reads: CASSLGARGVGETQYF. The CDR3 DNA sequence: TGTGCCAGCAGCTTAGGAGCTCGGGGGGTCGGAGAGACCCAGTACTTC.

The chain recombines TRBV4-1 with TRBJ2-1; 10 bases agree with TRBD2. CDR3 length equals 14 residues. With V trimmed by 4 bases and J by 8 bases, 5 bases remained unmatched. Looked up from germline, CDR1 is MGHRA and CDR2 is YSYEKL. In DNA, the CDR3 is TGCGCCAGCAGCCCCCTGGGGACTAGCGATGAGCAGTTCTTC. This gives the protein CASSPLGTSDEQFF.

This clonotype was seen a single time. The CDR3 is CASSPTGGPTSNTGELFF. DNA of the CDR3: TGTGCCAGCAGCCCAACCGGGGGTCCGACCTCGAACACCGGGGAGCTGTTTTTT. The chain joins TRBV7-3 to TRBJ2-2, with a tentative D call TRBD2 (6 bases). The germline gives CDR1 SGHTA, CDR2 FQGTGA. CDR3 length: 18 residues. Between the trimmed V and J ends, which lost 5 bases and 0 bases, there was a span of 19 bases.

In its sample, this clonotype was seen many times. The gene calls are TRBV20-1 and TRBJ2-2; D is ambiguous. V shed 5 bases and J shed 6 bases, with 13 bases lying between them. Germline V CDR1 and CDR2: DFQATT, SNEGSKA (reference sequence). The CDR3 extends over 13 amino acids. CDR3 protein: CSAPDRSPGELFF. CDR3 bases: TGCAGTGCTCCTGACCGAAGCCCCGGGGAGCTGTTTTTT.

This chain joins TRBV10-3 and TRBJ2-1; no definite D call. Germline values: CDR1 ENHRY, CDR2 SYGVKD. V shed 4 bases and J shed 7 bases, with 14 bases lying between them. The CDR3 covers 14 residues. The CDR3 nucleotides are TGTGCCATCAGTGGGTTTTACAGAGATAATGAGCAGTTCTTC. Translation: CAISGFYRDNEQFF.

V and J are TRBV7-9 and TRBJ1-1, with 8 positions matching TRBD1. V shed 4 bases and J 11 bases; nucleotides not matched to a gene: 15. CDR3 length equals 15 residues. CDR1 SEHNR and CDR2 FQNEAQ come from the germline V gene (reference sequence). DNA of the CDR3: TGTGCCAGCAGCTCCCAAAGGACAGGGACATGGGGGGCTTTCTTT. The encoded protein is CASSSQRTGTWGAFF. Variable domain in full (rest from reference TRBV7-9 and TRBJ1-1): DTGVSQNPRHKITKRGQNVTFRCDPISEHNRLYWYRQTLGQGPEFLTYFQNEAQLEKSRLLSDRFSAERPKGSFSTLEIQRTEQGDSAMYLCASSSQRTGTWGAFFGQGTRLTVV.

This clonotype was recorded many times. This chain connects TRBV9 to TRBJ2-7, with TRBD2 matching 7 bases. J lost 6 bases, V lost 4 bases, and 10 bases had no gene match. The CDR3 is 14 residues long. Looked up from germline, CDR1 is SGDLS and CDR2 is YYNGEE. In DNA form, the CDR3 reads TGTGCCAGCAGCCCATTGGAGGGAGGGGTCGAGCAGTACTTC. This translates into CASSPLEGGVEQYF.

This clonotype was observed a few times. The rearrangement uses TRBV4-3 and TRBJ2-7; 9 bases agree with TRBD2. V was clipped by 1 base and J by 5 bases; unmatched bases: 6. This CDR3 is 15 amino acids long. Germline CDR1 and CDR2: LGHNA and YSLEER. The CDR3 loop reads CASSQVSGRENEQYF. Here the CDR3 DNA reads TGCGCCAGCAGCCAAGTTAGCGGGAGAGAAAACGAGCAGTACTTC.

This clonotype occurred many times. V gene TRBV20-1 combines with J gene TRBJ2-1, with TRBD2 matching over 9 bases. The ends lost 6 bases at V and 4 bases at J; junction bases unmatched: 16. Germline CDR1 is DFQATT and CDR2 is SNEGSKA (reference sequence). There are 17 residues in the CDR3. The CDR3 loop is CSAPRAGAGGLYNEQFF. CDR3 DNA: TGCAGTGCGCCGCGGGCCGGAGCGGGAGGCCTATACAATGAGCAGTTCTTC.

This clonotype was detected a few times. V is TRBV4-1 and J is TRBJ1-5; 12 nucleotides match TRBD1. Germline trimming cut 4 bases from V and 6 bases from J; bases unmatched to any gene: 13. The CDR3 length is 18 residues. Germline assignment: CDR1 MGHRA and CDR2 YSYEKL. Here the CDR3 reads CASSPNPGGQGAGQPQHF. The DNA for the CDR3 is TGCGCCAGCAGCCCGAATCCAGGGGGACAGGGGGCAGGTCAGCCCCAGCATTTT.

This clonotype was seen more than once but under ten times. For the CDR3, the DNA is TGTGCCAGCAGTTTGCATCAGGTGACCTACGAGCAGTACTTC. Translated: CASSLHQVTYEQYF. V usage is TRBV28 and J usage is TRBJ2-7; D uncertain. Germline V CDR1 and CDR2: MDHEN, SYDVKM. The CDR3 covers 14 residues. V was pared by 3 bases and J by 2 bases, with 11 bases between.

V is TRBV7-3 and J is TRBJ2-1; D uncertain. The CDR3 runs to 13 residues. Germline CDR1 is SGHTA and CDR2 is FQGTGA. The V end lost 4 bases, the J end lost 2 bases, and 6 bases lay between the germline ends. The CDR3 loop is CASSSQAYNEQFF. The CDR3 nucleotides read TGTGCCAGCAGCTCACAAGCCTACAATGAGCAGTTCTTC.

In its sample, this clonotype was seen many times. The chain's CDR3 is CSVERGTGIINEQFF. The CDR3 DNA reads as TGCAGCGTTGAAAGAGGGACCGGGATAATCAATGAGCAGTTCTTC. The J gene is TRBJ2-1, the V gene TRBV29-1; D may correspond to TRBD1 or TRBD2 (5 bases each). In germline, CDR1 is SQVTM, CDR2 ANQGSEA. The CDR3 is 15 residues long. V lost 2 bases and J lost 6, with 17 bases in between.

This clonotype turned up a few times. The CDR3 sequence is CASSLEPNTQYF. CDR3 coding DNA: TGCGCCAGCAGCCTTGAACCAAATACGCAGTATTTT. The V call is TRBV5-1, the J call TRBJ2-3, with D unresolved. Deletions cut 4 bases from V and 7 bases from J, with 10 bases between. This CDR3 contains 12 residues. Per the germline V gene, CDR1 is SGHRS and CDR2 is YFSETQ.

This clonotype appeared many times. This rearrangement joins TRBV5-1 to TRBJ2-7; D gene uncertain. V shed 4 bases and J shed 5 bases, with 10 bases lying between them. CDR1 is SGHRS and CDR2 is YFSETQ in the germline V gene. The CDR3 is 12 residues long. The CDR3 DNA is TGCGCCAGCAGCGACCCGGCCCACGAGCAGTACTTC. Residues: CASSDPAHEQYF.

The genes are TRBV12-3 or TRBV12-4 and TRBJ1-6; D perhaps matches TRBD1 (6 bases). This CDR3 is built from 16 residues. Trimming took 6 bases from V and 0 from J, leaving 12 bases between them. CDR3 region: CASSYGQSSYNSPLHF. The CDR3 DNA reads TGTGCCAGCAGCTACGGACAGAGCTCCTATAATTCACCCCTCCACTTT.

The chain combines TRBV6-5 with TRBJ1-6, with 7 nucleotides matching TRBD1. The CDR3 runs 15 residues. The J segment lost 10 bases and the V segment lost 4 bases, leaving 10 bases of the junction unmatched. Germline values: CDR1 MNHEY, CDR2 SVGAGI. CDR3 sequence: CASSSFTGAISPLHF. The CDR3 DNA sequence: TGTGCCAGCAGTTCTTTTACAGGGGCCATCTCACCCCTCCACTTT.

This sequence joins TRBV3-1 and TRBJ1-1; D is ambiguous. The CDR3 has 13 amino acids. Trimming took 1 base from V and 3 from J, leaving 6 bases between them. Germline loops: CDR1 LGHDT, CDR2 YNNKEL (reference sequence). CDR3 coding DNA: TGTGCCAGCAGCCAAGGTAGGCACACTGAAGCTTTCTTT. It is translated as CASSQGRHTEAFF.

This clonotype appeared a few times. The J gene is TRBJ2-7, the V gene TRBV7-2; D unresolved. V was shortened by 3 bases and J by 6 bases, with 12 bases between the two germline ends. Germline loops: CDR1 SGHTA, CDR2 FQGNSA. The length of the CDR3 is 13 residues. CDR3 DNA: TGTGCCAGCAGCTTTCGACCGGGTGGCGAGCAGTACTTC. Translating gives CASSFRPGGEQYF.

This clonotype has only one observation. This rearrangement joins TRBV25-1 to TRBJ2-3; 7 bases are shared with TRBD2. Germline V CDR1 and CDR2: MGHDK, SYGVNS. The CDR3 runs to 14 residues. V trimming: 6 bases; J trimming: 6 bases; junction bases outside the gene matches: 9. This CDR3 reads CASSGHYGGDTQYF. The DNA for the CDR3 is TGTGCCAGCAGCGGCCATTACGGGGGGGATACGCAGTATTTT.

The sample holds a few counts of this clonotype. The CDR3 DNA follows: TGCGCCAGCAGCGACCCTGGGGGGTTCGGGGGCTACACCTTC. It codes for CASSDPGGFGGYTF. This chain uses TRBV5-1 with TRBJ1-2, with a weak D call TRBD1 (5 bases). Germline V gives CDR1 SGHRS, CDR2 YFSETQ. CDR3 length: 14 residues. V gave up 4 bases and J gave up 8 bases, with 18 bases separating them.

This chain links TRBV9 with TRBJ1-2, with D possibly TRBD1 on 5 matching bases. The V and J ends lost 5 bases and 7 bases respectively, with 12 bases between them. Germline CDR1 is SGDLS and CDR2 is YYNGEE. The CDR3 is 12 residues long. The CDR3 DNA follows: TGTGCCAGCAGGAAGGGAAGGGGTGGCTACACCTTC. Translated: CASRKGRGGYTF. Based on the CDR3 plus reference TRBV9 and TRBJ1-2, the full variable domain is DSGVTQTPKHLITATGQRVTLRCSPRSGDLSVYWYQQSLDQGLQFLIQYYNGEERAKGNILERFSAQQFPDLHSELNLSSLELGDSALYFCASRKGRGGYTFGSGTRLTVV.

The V and J genes are TRBV2 and TRBJ2-3; D ambiguous. There are 14 residues in the CDR3. Germline CDR1 reads SNHLY; CDR2 reads FYNNEI. V dropped 2 bases and J dropped 10 bases, with 16 bases sitting between them. Here the CDR3 reads CASSEPPTNPAQYF. CDR3 coding DNA: TGTGCCAGCAGTGAACCACCAACTAATCCGGCGCAGTATTTT.

This chain uses TRBV29-1 with TRBJ2-7; 8 bases are a match to TRBD2. V dropped 7 bases and J dropped 10; count of bases not matched to a gene: 12. The CDR3 is made up of 12 amino acids. Germline V gene sequence: CDR1 SQVTM, CDR2 ANQGSEA. The CDR3 sequence: CSAGPGLENQYF. Written as DNA, the CDR3 is TGCAGCGCGGGCCCGGGACTAGAGAATCAGTACTTC.

DNA of the CDR3: TGTGCCAGCAGCGCGAGTCAGAGGGCGGTCAATGAGCAGTTCTTC. This codes for CASSASQRAVNEQFF. V and J are TRBV7-8 and TRBJ2-1, with D perhaps matching TRBD2 (5 bases). Looked up from germline, CDR1 is SGHVS and CDR2 is FQNEAQ. V was shortened by 5 bases and J by 6 bases, with 17 bases between the two germline ends. This CDR3 is built from 15 residues.

The V call is TRBV11-3, the J call TRBJ2-4; D is perhaps TRBD1 (6 bases). V shed 8 bases and J shed 8 bases, with 16 bases lying between them. This CDR3 is 13 amino acids long. Germline V CDR1 and CDR2: SGHNT, YENEEA. The CDR3 loop is CASAARGVDIQYF. The CDR3 DNA sequence: TGTGCCAGCGCGGCCAGGGGAGTCGACATTCAGTACTTC.